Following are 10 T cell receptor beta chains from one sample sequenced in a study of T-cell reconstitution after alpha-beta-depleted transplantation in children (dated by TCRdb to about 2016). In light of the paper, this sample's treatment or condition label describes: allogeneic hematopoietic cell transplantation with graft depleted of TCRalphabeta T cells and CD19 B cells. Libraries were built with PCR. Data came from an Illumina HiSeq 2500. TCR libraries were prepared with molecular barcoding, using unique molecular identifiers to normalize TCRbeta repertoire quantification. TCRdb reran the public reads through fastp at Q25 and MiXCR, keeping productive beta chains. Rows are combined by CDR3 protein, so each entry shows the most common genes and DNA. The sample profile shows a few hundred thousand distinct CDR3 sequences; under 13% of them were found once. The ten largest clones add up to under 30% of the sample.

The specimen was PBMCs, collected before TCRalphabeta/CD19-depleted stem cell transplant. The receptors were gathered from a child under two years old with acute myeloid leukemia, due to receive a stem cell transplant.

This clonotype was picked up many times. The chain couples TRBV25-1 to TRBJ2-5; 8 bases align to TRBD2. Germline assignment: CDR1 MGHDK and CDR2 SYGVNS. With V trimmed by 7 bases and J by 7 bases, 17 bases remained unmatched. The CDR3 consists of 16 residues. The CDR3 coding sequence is TGTGCCAGCACCCCGACCGGGACTAGGCGATCAGGGACCCAGTACTTC. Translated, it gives CASTPTGTRRSGTQYF.

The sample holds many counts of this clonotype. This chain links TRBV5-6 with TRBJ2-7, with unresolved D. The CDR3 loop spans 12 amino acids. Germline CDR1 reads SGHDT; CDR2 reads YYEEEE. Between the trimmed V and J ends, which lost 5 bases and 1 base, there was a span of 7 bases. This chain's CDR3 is CASSIGSYEQYF. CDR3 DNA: TGTGCCAGCAGTATTGGGTCCTACGAGCAGTACTTC. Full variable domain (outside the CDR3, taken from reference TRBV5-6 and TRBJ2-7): DAGVTQSPTHLIKTRGQQVTLRCSPKSGHDTVSWYQQALGQGPQFIFQYYEEEERQRGNFPDRFSGHQFPNYSSELNVNALLLGDSALYLCASSIGSYEQYFGPGTRLTVT.

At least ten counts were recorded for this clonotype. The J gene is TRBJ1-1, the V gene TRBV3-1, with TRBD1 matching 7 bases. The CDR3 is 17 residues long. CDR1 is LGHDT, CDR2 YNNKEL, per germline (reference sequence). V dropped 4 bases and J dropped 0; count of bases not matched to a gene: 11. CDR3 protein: CASSPRQGNRMNTEAFF. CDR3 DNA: TGTGCCAGCAGCCCCCGACAGGGCAACAGGATGAACACTGAAGCTTTCTTT.

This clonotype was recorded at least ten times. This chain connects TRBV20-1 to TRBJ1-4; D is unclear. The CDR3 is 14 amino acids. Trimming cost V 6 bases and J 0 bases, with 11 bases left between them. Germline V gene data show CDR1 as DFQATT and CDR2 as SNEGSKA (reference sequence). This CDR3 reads CSARVRTTNEKLFF. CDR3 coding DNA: TGCAGTGCCCGCGTCCGGACAACTAATGAAAAACTGTTTTTT.

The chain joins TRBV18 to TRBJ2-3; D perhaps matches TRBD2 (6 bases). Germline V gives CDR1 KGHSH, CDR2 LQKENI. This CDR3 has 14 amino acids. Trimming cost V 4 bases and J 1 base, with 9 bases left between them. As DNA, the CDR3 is TGTGCCAGCTCACGCGCTAGCGGCACAGATACGCAGTATTTT. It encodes CASSRASGTDTQYF.

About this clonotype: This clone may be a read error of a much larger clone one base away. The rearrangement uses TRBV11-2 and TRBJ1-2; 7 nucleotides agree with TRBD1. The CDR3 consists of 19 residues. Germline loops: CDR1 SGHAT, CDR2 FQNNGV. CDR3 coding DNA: TGTGCCAGCAGCTTATTAGGGGGCCTGAGGGGGGCGGCTAACTATGGCGACACCTTC. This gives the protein CASSLLGGLRGAANYGDTF.

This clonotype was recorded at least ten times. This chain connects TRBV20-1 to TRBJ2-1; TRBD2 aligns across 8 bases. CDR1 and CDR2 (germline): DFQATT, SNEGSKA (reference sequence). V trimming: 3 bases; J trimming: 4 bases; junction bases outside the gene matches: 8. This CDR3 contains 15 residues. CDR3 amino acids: CSASVASGSYNEQFF. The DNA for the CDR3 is TGCAGTGCTAGTGTGGCTAGCGGGTCTTACAATGAGCAGTTCTTC.

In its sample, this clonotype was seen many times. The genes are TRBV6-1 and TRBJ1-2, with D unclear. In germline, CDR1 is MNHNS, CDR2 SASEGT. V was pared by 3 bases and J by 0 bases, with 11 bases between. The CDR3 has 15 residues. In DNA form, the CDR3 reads TGTGCCAGCAGTGACGGAACGATATCTAACTATGGCTACACCTTC. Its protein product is CASSDGTISNYGYTF.

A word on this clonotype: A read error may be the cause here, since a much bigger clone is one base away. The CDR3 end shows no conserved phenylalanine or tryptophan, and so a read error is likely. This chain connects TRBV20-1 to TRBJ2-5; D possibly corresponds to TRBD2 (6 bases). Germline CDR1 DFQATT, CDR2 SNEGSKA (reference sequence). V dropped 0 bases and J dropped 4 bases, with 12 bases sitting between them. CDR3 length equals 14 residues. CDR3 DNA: TGCAGTGCTAGAGATTCCGGGGGAGGAGAGACCCAGTACTTG. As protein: CSARDSGGGETQYL.

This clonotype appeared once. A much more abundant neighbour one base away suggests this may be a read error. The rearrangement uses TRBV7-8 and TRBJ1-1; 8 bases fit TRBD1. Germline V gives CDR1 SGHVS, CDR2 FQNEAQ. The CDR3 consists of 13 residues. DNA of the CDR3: TGTACCAGCAGCCCTCGGGACAGGCGATTAGCTTTCTTT. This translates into CTSSPRDRRLAFF.